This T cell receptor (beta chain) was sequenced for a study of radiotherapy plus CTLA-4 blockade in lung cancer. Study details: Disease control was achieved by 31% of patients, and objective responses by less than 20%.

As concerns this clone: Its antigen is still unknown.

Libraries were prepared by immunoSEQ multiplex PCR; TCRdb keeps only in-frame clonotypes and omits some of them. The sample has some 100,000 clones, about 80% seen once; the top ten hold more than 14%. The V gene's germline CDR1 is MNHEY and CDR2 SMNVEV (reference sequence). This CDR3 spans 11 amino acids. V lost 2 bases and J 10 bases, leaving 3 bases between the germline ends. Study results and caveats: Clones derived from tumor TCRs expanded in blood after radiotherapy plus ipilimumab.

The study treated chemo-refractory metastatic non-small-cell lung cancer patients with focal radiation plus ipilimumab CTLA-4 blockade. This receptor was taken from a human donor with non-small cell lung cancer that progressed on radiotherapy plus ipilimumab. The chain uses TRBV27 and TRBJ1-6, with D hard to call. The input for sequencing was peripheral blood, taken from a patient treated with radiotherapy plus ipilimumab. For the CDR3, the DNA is TGTGCCAGCAGTTTACCCTCACCCCTCCACTTT. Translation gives CASSLPSPLHF.